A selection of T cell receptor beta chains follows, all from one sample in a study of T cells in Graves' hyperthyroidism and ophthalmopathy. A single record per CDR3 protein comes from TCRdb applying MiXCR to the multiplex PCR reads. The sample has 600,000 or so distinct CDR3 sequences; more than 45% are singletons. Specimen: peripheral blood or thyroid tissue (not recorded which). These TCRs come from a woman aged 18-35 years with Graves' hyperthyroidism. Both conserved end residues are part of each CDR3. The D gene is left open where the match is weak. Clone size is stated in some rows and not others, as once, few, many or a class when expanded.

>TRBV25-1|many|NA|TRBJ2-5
CASSREGGGETQYF
TGTGCCAGCTCTAGAGAAGGTGGTGGGGAGACCCAGTACTTC
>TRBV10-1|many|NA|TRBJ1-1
CASSESSGTEAFF
TGCGCCAGCAGTGAGTCGTCGGGAACTGAAGCTTTCTTT
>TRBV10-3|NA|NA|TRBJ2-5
CAISPGENVETQYF
TGTGCCATCAGCCCAGGGGAGAATGTGGAGACCCAGTACTTC
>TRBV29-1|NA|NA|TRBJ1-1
CSVGPWAGSTEAFF
TGCAGCGTTGGTCCCTGGGCCGGGAGCACTGAAGCTTTCTTT
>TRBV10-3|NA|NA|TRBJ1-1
CAISEFFPDMNTEAFF
TGTGCCATCAGTGAGTTCTTCCCAGACATGAACACTGAAGCTTTCTTT
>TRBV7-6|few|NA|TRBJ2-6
CASSLEGGANVLTF
TGTGCCAGCAGCTTAGAGGGTGGGGCCAACGTCCTGACTTTC
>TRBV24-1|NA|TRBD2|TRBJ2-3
CATSDWTSGRPDTQYF
TGTGCCACCAGTGATTGGACTAGCGGGAGACCAGATACGCAGTATTTT
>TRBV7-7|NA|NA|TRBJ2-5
CAGSLGQGMAETQYF
TGTGCCGGCAGCTTAGGTCAGGGGATGGCAGAGACCCAGTACTTC
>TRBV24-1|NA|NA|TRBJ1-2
CATSSDYGYTF
TGTGCCACCAGTTCAGACTATGGCTACACCTTC
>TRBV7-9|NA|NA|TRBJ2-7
CASSAMKTAAYEQYF
TGTGCCAGCAGTGCTATGAAGACAGCGGCCTACGAGCAGTACTTC
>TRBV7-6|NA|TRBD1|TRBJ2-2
CASSPDGTANTGELFF
TGTGCCAGCAGCCCCGACGGGACAGCTAACACCGGGGAGCTGTTTTTT
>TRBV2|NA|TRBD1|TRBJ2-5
CAISGRTGAQETQYF
TGTGCCATCAGTGGCCGGACAGGGGCTCAAGAGACCCAGTACTTC
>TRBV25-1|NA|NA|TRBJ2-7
CASSPMATYEQYF
TGTGCCAGCAGCCCGATGGCCACCTACGAGCAGTACTTC
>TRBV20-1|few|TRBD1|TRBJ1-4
CSASSTGNEKLFF
TGCAGTGCTTCATCGACAGGGAACGAAAAACTGTTTTTT
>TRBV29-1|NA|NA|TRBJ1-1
CSHGRAQNTEAFF
TGCAGCCATGGTCGGGCCCAGAACACTGAAGCTTTCTTT
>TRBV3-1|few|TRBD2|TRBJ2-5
CASGLADETQYF
TGTGCCAGCGGACTAGCGGATGAGACCCAGTACTTC
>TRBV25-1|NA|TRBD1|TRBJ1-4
CASSESDRGNEKLFF
TGTGCCAGCAGTGAATCGGACAGGGGTAACGAAAAACTGTTTTTT
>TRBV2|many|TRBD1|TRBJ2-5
CASSVTGTDVEETQYF
TGTGCCAGCAGTGTAACCGGGACAGACGTAGAAGAGACCCAGTACTTC
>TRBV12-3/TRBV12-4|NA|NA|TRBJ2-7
CASSSTPPVSSYEQYF
TGTGCCAGCAGTTCCACCCCACCGGTAAGCTCCTACGAGCAGTACTTC
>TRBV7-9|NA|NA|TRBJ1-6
CASSLLPALGASPLHF
TGTGCCAGCAGCTTGCTCCCCGCCCTCGGGGCTTCACCCCTCCACTTT
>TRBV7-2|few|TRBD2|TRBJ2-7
CASSWGLAGDEQYF
TGTGCCAGCAGCTGGGGACTAGCGGGAGACGAGCAGTACTTC
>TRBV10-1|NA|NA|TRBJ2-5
CASSGLNAGETQYF
TGCGCCAGCAGTGGGCTAAACGCCGGCGAGACCCAGTACTTC
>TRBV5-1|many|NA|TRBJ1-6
CASSLDPGSLGSPLHF
TGCGCCAGCAGCTTGGATCCGGGATCGCTGGGTTCACCCCTCCACTTT
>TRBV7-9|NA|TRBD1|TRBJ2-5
CASSPSRGLGETQYF
TGTGCCAGCAGCCCTTCCAGGGGGCTTGGAGAGACCCAGTACTTC
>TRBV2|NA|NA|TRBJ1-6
CASTDKSSYNSPLHF
TGTGCCAGCACCGACAAGAGCTCCTATAATTCACCCCTCCACTTT
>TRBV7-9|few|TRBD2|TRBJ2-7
CASSLTLGGTEQYF
TGTGCCAGCAGCTTAACCCTGGGGGGGACCGAGCAGTACTTC
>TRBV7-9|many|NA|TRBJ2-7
CASSHGPGTVMDEQYF
TGTGCCAGCAGCCACGGCCCGGGGACGGTCATGGACGAGCAGTACTTC
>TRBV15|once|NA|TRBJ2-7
CATKYGGRSSSYEQYF
TGTGCCACCAAGTACGGGGGACGGAGTAGCTCCTACGAGCAGTACTTC
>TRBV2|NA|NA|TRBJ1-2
CASSGLAFGLGYGYTF
TGTGCCAGCAGTGGTTTAGCCTTTGGGTTGGGCTATGGCTACACCTTC
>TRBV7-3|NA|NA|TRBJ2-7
CASSLNPTSRFLARVSYEQYF
TGTGCCAGCAGCTTAAACCCCACCTCTAGATTTCTAGCGCGGGTCTCCTACGAGCAGTACTTC
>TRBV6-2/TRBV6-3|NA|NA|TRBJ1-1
CASSYSTDYTEAFF
TGTGCCAGCAGTTACTCTACAGACTACACTGAAGCTTTCTTT
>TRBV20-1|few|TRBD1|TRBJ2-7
CSARVYRGSPYEQYF
TGCAGTGCTAGAGTCTACAGGGGATCTCCCTACGAGCAGTACTTC
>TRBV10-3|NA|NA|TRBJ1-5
CAISGFASNQPQHF
TGTGCCATCAGTGGGTTTGCCAGCAATCAGCCCCAGCATTTT
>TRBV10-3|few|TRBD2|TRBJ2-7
CASSAGLAGVKEQYF
TGTGCCAGCAGTGCGGGACTAGCGGGAGTGAAGGAGCAGTACTTC
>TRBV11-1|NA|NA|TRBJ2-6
CASRPGSNTGANVLTF
TGTGCCAGCCGCCCAGGGTCGAACACCGGGGCCAACGTCCTGACTTTC
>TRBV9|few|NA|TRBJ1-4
CASSVAHGKDEKLFF
TGTGCCAGCAGCGTAGCTCACGGGAAGGATGAAAAACTGTTTTTT
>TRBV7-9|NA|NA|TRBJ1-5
CASSYSWGGNQPQHF
TGTGCCAGCAGTTACTCTTGGGGAGGCAATCAGCCCCAGCATTTT
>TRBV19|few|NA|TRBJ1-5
CASKVRNQPQHF
TGTGCCAGTAAGGTGAGAAATCAGCCCCAGCATTTT
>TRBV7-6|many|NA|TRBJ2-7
CASSLGAEQYF
TGTGCCAGCAGCTTAGGGGCCGAGCAGTACTTC
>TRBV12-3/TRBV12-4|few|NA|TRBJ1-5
CASSFGTNGRQPQHF
TGTGCCAGCAGTTTTGGGACGAACGGGCGGCAGCCCCAGCATTTT
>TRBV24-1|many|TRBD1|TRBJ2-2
CATSDRGQGITGELFF
TGTGCCACCAGTGATAGGGGACAGGGAATTACCGGGGAGCTGTTTTTT
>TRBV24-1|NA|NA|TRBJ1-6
CATSDGGGRNSPLHF
TGTGCCACCAGTGATGGCGGGGGTAGGAATTCACCCCTCCACTTT
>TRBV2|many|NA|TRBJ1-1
CASSEGAGDTEAFF
TGTGCCAGCAGTGAGGGGGCTGGGGACACTGAAGCTTTCTTT
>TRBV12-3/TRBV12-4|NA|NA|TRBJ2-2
CASTPSAGNTGELFF
TGTGCCAGCACCCCCTCCGCGGGGAACACCGGGGAGCTGTTTTTT
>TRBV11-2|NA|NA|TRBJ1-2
CASSLPGAANYGYTF
TGTGCCAGCAGCCTTCCAGGGGCAGCTAACTATGGCTACACCTTC
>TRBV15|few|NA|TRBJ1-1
CATSREGANTEAFF
TGTGCCACCAGCAGAGAAGGGGCAAACACTGAAGCTTTCTTT
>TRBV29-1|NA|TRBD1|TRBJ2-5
CSILTGGWETQYF
TGCAGCATCCTGACAGGGGGCTGGGAGACCCAGTACTTC
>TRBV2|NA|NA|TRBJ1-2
CARSELNYGHTF
TGTGCCCGCAGTGAGCTTAACTATGGCCACACCTTC